A selection of T cell receptor beta chains follows, all from one sample in a study of T-cell reconstitution after alpha-beta-depleted transplantation in children. TCRdb passed the PCR reads through MiXCR, listing each CDR3 protein once. The sample records approximately 270,000 distinct CDR3 sequences, 9.9% being singletons. This sample comprised PBMCs from the stem cell graft donor, obtained from the stem cell graft. These receptors all come from a human donor who donated a stem cell graft to a child with SCID. The CDR3 runs from the conserved cysteine through the conserved F or W. The D gene is left open where the match is weak. Clone size is not always given. Where it is, it says once, few, many or a class for expanded clones.

v_call: TRBV5-1; j_call: TRBJ2-5; d_call: TRBD2; clone_size: NA; cdr3_nt: TGCGCCAGCAGCTTCCAAAGCGGGGGGGAAGAGACCCAGTACTTC; cdr3_aa: CASSFQSGGEETQYF
v_call: TRBV3-1; j_call: TRBJ2-2; d_call: TRBD1; clone_size: NA; cdr3_nt: TGTGCCAGCAGTTCCCGGGACAGGGGCACCGGGGAGCTGTTTTTT; cdr3_aa: CASSSRDRGTGELFF
v_call: TRBV7-9; j_call: TRBJ1-5; d_call: NA; clone_size: NA; cdr3_nt: TGTGCCAGCAGCTTAGCAGGGGAGGACCGTCAGCCCCAGCATTTT; cdr3_aa: CASSLAGEDRQPQHF
v_call: TRBV7-3; j_call: TRBJ2-7; d_call: NA; clone_size: many; cdr3_nt: TGTGCCAGCAGCTTGTTTAGGGACAACTCCTACGAGCAGTACTTC; cdr3_aa: CASSLFRDNSYEQYF
v_call: TRBV7-8; j_call: TRBJ2-1; d_call: TRBD2; clone_size: few; cdr3_nt: TGTGCCAGCACTTCCTCTAGCGGGGATGACAATGAGCAGTTCTTC; cdr3_aa: CASTSSSGDDNEQFF
v_call: TRBV5-6; j_call: TRBJ2-3; d_call: NA; clone_size: many; cdr3_nt: TGTGCCAGCAGCTTGGGCGGGACAAGCACAGATACGCAGTATTTT; cdr3_aa: CASSLGGTSTDTQYF
v_call: TRBV2; j_call: TRBJ2-3; d_call: NA; clone_size: NA; cdr3_nt: TGTGCCAGCAAAAAGGCCAGTAGCACAGATACGCAGTATTTT; cdr3_aa: CASKKASSTDTQYF
v_call: TRBV12-3/TRBV12-4; j_call: TRBJ1-2; d_call: NA; clone_size: NA; cdr3_nt: TGTGCCAGCAGTTTGAGGGGAGGCTATGGCTACACCTTC; cdr3_aa: CASSLRGGYGYTF
v_call: TRBV20-1; j_call: TRBJ2-3; d_call: TRBD2; clone_size: NA; cdr3_nt: TGCAGTGCTAGTTCGCTAGCGGGGCCCCACACAGATACGCAGTATTTT; cdr3_aa: CSASSLAGPHTDTQYF
v_call: TRBV10-2; j_call: TRBJ1-1; d_call: NA; clone_size: NA; cdr3_nt: TGCGCCAGCATGGAACCGGGTTGGGGCACTGAAGCTTTCTTT; cdr3_aa: CASMEPGWGTEAFF
v_call: TRBV4-1; j_call: TRBJ1-1; d_call: NA; clone_size: NA; cdr3_nt: TGCGCCAGCAGCCCAAGAGAGGGACCGAACACTGAAGCTTTCTTT; cdr3_aa: CASSPREGPNTEAFF
v_call: TRBV11-2; j_call: TRBJ2-3; d_call: TRBD2; clone_size: NA; cdr3_nt: TGTGCCAGCAGCACCCCCTGGGGCGGGGGAGGAGATACTAGCACAGATACGCAGTATTTT; cdr3_aa: CASSTPWGGGGDTSTDTQYF
v_call: TRBV27; j_call: TRBJ2-1; d_call: TRBD2; clone_size: NA; cdr3_nt: TGTGCCAGCAGTCCTACTAGCGGGGGCCTCGATGAGCAGTTCTTC; cdr3_aa: CASSPTSGGLDEQFF
v_call: TRBV7-9; j_call: TRBJ2-3; d_call: TRBD2; clone_size: few; cdr3_nt: TGTGCCAGCAGCTCCCCGCTAGCGGGGGGCACAGATACGCAGTATTTT; cdr3_aa: CASSSPLAGGTDTQYF
v_call: TRBV7-2; j_call: TRBJ2-1; d_call: TRBD1; clone_size: NA; cdr3_nt: TGTGCCAGCAGCAACAGGGGTAGCTCCTACAATGAGCAGTTCTTC; cdr3_aa: CASSNRGSSYNEQFF
v_call: TRBV3-1; j_call: TRBJ2-2; d_call: TRBD2; clone_size: few; cdr3_nt: TGTGCCAGCAGCCAAGACGCTAGCGGGGGTACCGGGGAGCTGTTTTTT; cdr3_aa: CASSQDASGGTGELFF
v_call: TRBV29-1; j_call: TRBJ2-7; d_call: NA; clone_size: NA; cdr3_nt: TGCAGCGTCGCGGACCCTTACGAGCAGTACTTC; cdr3_aa: CSVADPYEQYF
v_call: TRBV5-1; j_call: TRBJ2-7; d_call: TRBD1; clone_size: few; cdr3_nt: TGCGCCAGCAGCTCCGGACGAACTCAGGGGGCTTGGGAGCAGTACTTC; cdr3_aa: CASSSGRTQGAWEQYF
v_call: TRBV7-9; j_call: TRBJ1-6; d_call: NA; clone_size: few; cdr3_nt: TGTGCCAGCAGAAATCCGACCCGGGGCTTAGATTCACCCCTCCACTTT; cdr3_aa: CASRNPTRGLDSPLHF
v_call: TRBV12-3/TRBV12-4; j_call: TRBJ1-3; d_call: NA; clone_size: NA; cdr3_nt: TGTGCCAGCAGTTTAGAAGTTGGAGGAGGGTTCTCTGGAAACACCATATATTTT; cdr3_aa: CASSLEVGGGFSGNTIYF
v_call: TRBV12-3/TRBV12-4; j_call: TRBJ2-3; d_call: TRBD2; clone_size: few; cdr3_nt: TGTGCCAGCAGAAGCGGGGGGGCCTTGGCAGATACGCAGTATTTT; cdr3_aa: CASRSGGALADTQYF
v_call: TRBV2; j_call: TRBJ1-5; d_call: NA; clone_size: few; cdr3_nt: TGTGCCAGCAGGGAGGGGGATAGCAATCAGCCCCAGCATTTT; cdr3_aa: CASREGDSNQPQHF
v_call: TRBV12-3/TRBV12-4; j_call: TRBJ2-3; d_call: NA; clone_size: many; cdr3_nt: TGTGCCAGCAGTTGGGGGATAGCCGTAAGCACAGATACGCAGTATTTT; cdr3_aa: CASSWGIAVSTDTQYF
v_call: TRBV19; j_call: TRBJ1-1; d_call: NA; clone_size: NA; cdr3_nt: TGTGCCAGTAGAAGGGGCGCTGAAGCTTTCTTT; cdr3_aa: CASRRGAEAFF
v_call: TRBV6-1; j_call: TRBJ2-3; d_call: NA; clone_size: NA; cdr3_nt: TGTGCCAGCAGGCAAGACAGGGAGGGAGGTCATACGCAGTATTTT; cdr3_aa: CASRQDREGGHTQYF
v_call: TRBV29-1; j_call: TRBJ2-7; d_call: NA; clone_size: NA; cdr3_nt: TGCAGCGTGGAGGGGGCCGGGGCCTACGAGCAGTACTTC; cdr3_aa: CSVEGAGAYEQYF
v_call: TRBV9; j_call: TRBJ2-4; d_call: NA; clone_size: few; cdr3_nt: TGTGCCAGCAGCGTAGTGGTCGGAAACATTCAGTACTTC; cdr3_aa: CASSVVVGNIQYF
v_call: TRBV5-1; j_call: TRBJ1-5; d_call: NA; clone_size: few; cdr3_nt: TGCGACAGCAGCTTGGACGTCGGGGTTGGACAGCCCCAGCATTTT; cdr3_aa: CDSSLDVGVGQPQHF
v_call: TRBV7-9; j_call: TRBJ2-7; d_call: NA; clone_size: many; cdr3_nt: TGTGCCAGCAGCTTAGTTTCGCGCGAGCAGTACTTC; cdr3_aa: CASSLVSREQYF
v_call: TRBV12-3/TRBV12-4; j_call: TRBJ2-7; d_call: NA; clone_size: few; cdr3_nt: TGTGCCAGCAGTCCGTCAAGCGGAAGCTCCTACGAGCAGTACTTC; cdr3_aa: CASSPSSGSSYEQYF
v_call: TRBV12-5; j_call: TRBJ2-5; d_call: NA; clone_size: NA; cdr3_nt: TGTGCTAGTGGTTTGTGGCCCAGGCAAGAGACCCAGTACTTC; cdr3_aa: CASGLWPRQETQYF
v_call: TRBV15; j_call: TRBJ2-6; d_call: NA; clone_size: NA; cdr3_nt: TGTGCCACCAGCAATAGAGGGGCCAACGTCCTGACTTTC; cdr3_aa: CATSNRGANVLTF
v_call: TRBV7-3; j_call: TRBJ1-5; d_call: NA; clone_size: NA; cdr3_nt: TGTGCCAGCAGCCGTTCGGGCGGCAATCAGCCCCAGCATTTT; cdr3_aa: CASSRSGGNQPQHF
v_call: TRBV11-2; j_call: TRBJ2-6; d_call: TRBD1; clone_size: NA; cdr3_nt: TGTGCCAGCAGCTTAAATCAGGGGGCAGGTGGGGCCAACGTCCTGACTTTC; cdr3_aa: CASSLNQGAGGANVLTF
v_call: TRBV7-3; j_call: TRBJ2-1; d_call: NA; clone_size: NA; cdr3_nt: TGTGCCAGCAGCCCCGTCCCGGTGCAGTTCTTC; cdr3_aa: CASSPVPVQFF
v_call: TRBV28; j_call: TRBJ2-1; d_call: NA; clone_size: few; cdr3_nt: TGTGCCAGCAGCGGTGGGACGGTGCTATTGAATGAGCAGTTCTTC; cdr3_aa: CASSGGTVLLNEQFF
v_call: TRBV2; j_call: TRBJ2-2; d_call: TRBD1; clone_size: few; cdr3_nt: TGTGCCAGTTGGACAGGGATGGGCACCGGGGAGCTGTTTTTT; cdr3_aa: CASWTGMGTGELFF
v_call: TRBV12-3/TRBV12-4; j_call: TRBJ1-5; d_call: NA; clone_size: many; cdr3_nt: TGTGCCAGCAGTTTAAGGGGGAGTAGCAATCAGCCCCAGCATTTT; cdr3_aa: CASSLRGSSNQPQHF
v_call: TRBV7-9; j_call: TRBJ1-1; d_call: NA; clone_size: NA; cdr3_nt: TGTGCCAGCAGCTTAGTTGGTATTCGTTCTAGCACTGAAGCTTTCTTT; cdr3_aa: CASSLVGIRSSTEAFF
v_call: TRBV12-3/TRBV12-4; j_call: TRBJ2-3; d_call: NA; clone_size: few; cdr3_nt: TGTGCCAGCAGTTACCTCACAGATACGCAGTATTTT; cdr3_aa: CASSYLTDTQYF
v_call: TRBV5-1; j_call: TRBJ2-7; d_call: TRBD1; clone_size: NA; cdr3_nt: TGCGCCAGCAGCTCAGGGACAGCTACGTTCTCCTACGAGCAGTACTTC; cdr3_aa: CASSSGTATFSYEQYF
v_call: TRBV4-2; j_call: TRBJ1-2; d_call: NA; clone_size: NA; cdr3_nt: TGTGCCAGCACCCCAAGCCCCGGAAATGGCTACACCTTC; cdr3_aa: CASTPSPGNGYTF
v_call: TRBV12-3/TRBV12-4; j_call: TRBJ2-1; d_call: TRBD1; clone_size: many; cdr3_nt: TGTGCCAGCAGTTTTCCTACAGGGGGACCTTACAATGAGCAGTTCTTC; cdr3_aa: CASSFPTGGPYNEQFF
v_call: TRBV6-4; j_call: TRBJ2-3; d_call: TRBD2; clone_size: NA; cdr3_nt: TGTGCCAGCAGTGACTCGCGGGGGGGCACAGATACGCAGTATTTT; cdr3_aa: CASSDSRGGTDTQYF
v_call: TRBV6-1; j_call: TRBJ1-1; d_call: NA; clone_size: few; cdr3_nt: TGTGCCAGCACCACCTCCTTGCAGGGGATGGGCACTGAAGCTTTCTTT; cdr3_aa: CASTTSLQGMGTEAFF
v_call: TRBV20-1; j_call: TRBJ1-1; d_call: NA; clone_size: many; cdr3_nt: TGCAGTGCTAGAGACCCTCAGGGACCCGCTGAAGCTTTCTTT; cdr3_aa: CSARDPQGPAEAFF
v_call: TRBV12-3/TRBV12-4; j_call: TRBJ1-6; d_call: TRBD1; clone_size: many; cdr3_nt: TGTGCCAGCAGTCCTACGACAGGGGCGAATTCACCCCTCCACTTT; cdr3_aa: CASSPTTGANSPLHF
v_call: TRBV7-8; j_call: TRBJ2-3; d_call: NA; clone_size: few; cdr3_nt: TGTGCCAGCAGCATTCTCGGAGGTCCAGATACGCAGTATTTT; cdr3_aa: CASSILGGPDTQYF
v_call: TRBV4-2; j_call: TRBJ1-1; d_call: TRBD1; clone_size: many; cdr3_nt: TGTGCCAGCAGCCAAGGACAGGGGCTGACTGAAGCTTTCTTT; cdr3_aa: CASSQGQGLTEAFF
v_call: TRBV7-7; j_call: TRBJ2-5; d_call: NA; clone_size: few; cdr3_nt: TGTGCCAGCAGCCCCGGACTAATCGGCGAGACCCAGTACTTC; cdr3_aa: CASSPGLIGETQYF
v_call: TRBV6-5; j_call: TRBJ2-3; d_call: NA; clone_size: NA; cdr3_nt: TGTGCCAGCTCCAGGGGCCGCTTACCCGATAGCACAGATACGCAGTATTTT; cdr3_aa: CASSRGRLPDSTDTQYF
v_call: TRBV7-2; j_call: TRBJ2-7; d_call: TRBD1; clone_size: NA; cdr3_nt: TGTGCCAGCAGCTCCCTTCGGACAGGGGGGTTCGGGTACGAGCAGTACTTC; cdr3_aa: CASSSLRTGGFGYEQYF
v_call: TRBV3-1; j_call: TRBJ2-4; d_call: NA; clone_size: few; cdr3_nt: TGTGCCAGCAGCCCCGCCGGGACTGGGAACATTCAGTACTTC; cdr3_aa: CASSPAGTGNIQYF
v_call: TRBV12-3/TRBV12-4; j_call: TRBJ1-1; d_call: TRBD1; clone_size: many; cdr3_nt: TGTGCCAGCAGTATACAGGGGTGGAACACTGAAGCTTTCTTT; cdr3_aa: CASSIQGWNTEAFF
v_call: TRBV6-1; j_call: TRBJ2-2; d_call: NA; clone_size: NA; cdr3_nt: TGTGCCAGCACCTCCTGGGGGGCAGGGGGGAACACCGGGGAGCTGTTTTTT; cdr3_aa: CASTSWGAGGNTGELFF
v_call: TRBV5-1; j_call: TRBJ1-1; d_call: NA; clone_size: few; cdr3_nt: TGCGCCAGCAGTCCAGAGAACACTGAAGCTTTCTTT; cdr3_aa: CASSPENTEAFF
v_call: TRBV5-1; j_call: TRBJ2-2; d_call: NA; clone_size: many; cdr3_nt: TGCGCCAGCAGCTTGCTGGACTCTAACACCGGGGAGCTGTTTTTT; cdr3_aa: CASSLLDSNTGELFF
v_call: TRBV12-3/TRBV12-4; j_call: TRBJ1-6; d_call: NA; clone_size: few; cdr3_nt: TGTGCCAGCAGTCCGGGGGGCTCCTATAATTCACCCCTCCACTTT; cdr3_aa: CASSPGGSYNSPLHF